Listed below are T cell receptor beta chains from one sample, sequenced in a study of blood T cell repertoires in COVID-19. Assay: immunoSEQ multiplex PCR; the TCRdb copy retains only in-frame clones and omits some. The data hold around 200,000 clones, with 70% to 90% observed a single time. The sample consisted of peripheral blood. The receptors stem from a man aged 40-49 years with active or convalescent COVID-19. Each CDR3 is given with its conserved first and last residue. Each record gives: clone size, V gene, J gene, D gene, CDR3 DNA, CDR3 protein. The D gene is left open where the match is weak. Rows may omit the clone size; those that give it use once, few, many or a size class.

>.|TRBV6-5|TRBJ1-3|TRBD1
TGTGCCAGCAGTTACTCGACAGGGCCAGGAAACACCATATATTTT
CASSYSTGPGNTIYF
>.|TRBV5-1|TRBJ1-5|.
TGCGCCAGCAGCTTCCAGGGAAGTCAGCCCCAGCATTTT
CASSFQGSQPQHF
>once|TRBV10-2|TRBJ1-5|.
TGCGCCAGCAGTGAGTTTGGCCAGCCCCAGCATTTT
CASSEFGQPQHF
>.|TRBV28|TRBJ1-5|TRBD1
TGTGCCAGCAGTTTCCCGGGACAGGGAGGCAATCAGCCCCAGCATTTT
CASSFPGQGGNQPQHF
>.|TRBV28|TRBJ1-1|.
TGTGCCAGCAGTTTTGGGGGGAGTGAAGCTTTCTTT
CASSFGGSEAFF
>once|TRBV30|TRBJ1-2|TRBD1
TGTGCCTGGAGAGAGGGACAGGGTGATGGCTACACCTTC
CAWREGQGDGYTF
>once|TRBV5-1|TRBJ2-3|TRBD2
TGCGCCAGCAGCCTAGCGGGGGCCCTCTTGGACACAGATACGCAGTATTTT
CASSLAGALLDTDTQYF
>.|TRBV28|TRBJ2-2|.
TGTGCCAGCAGTTTAGGCAGGGGCACCGGGGAGCTGTTTTTT
CASSLGRGTGELFF
>.|TRBV9|TRBJ2-1|TRBD1
TGTGCCAGCAGCGTAGGGGGACAGGACTACAATGAGCAGTTCTTC
CASSVGGQDYNEQFF
>.|TRBV29-1|TRBJ1-5|.
TGCGGGATAGGGGAAGGGGCAGGTCAGCCCCAGCATTTT
CGIGEGAGQPQHF
>.|TRBV9|TRBJ2-5|.
TGTGCCAGCAGCAAGCGTCTCCAAGAGACCCAGTACTTC
CASSKRLQETQYF
>.|TRBV24-1|TRBJ2-5|TRBD1
TGTGCCACCGCGATTACAGGGGGAGGAGAGACCCAGTACTTC
CATAITGGGETQYF
>.|TRBV3-1/TRBV3-2|TRBJ1-6|.
TGTGCCAGCAGCCGCGGTGACAATTCACCCCTCCACTTT
CASSRGDNSPLHF
>.|TRBV28|TRBJ2-7|.
TGTGCCAGCAGTCCCCCAGGAGGCGCGGGGAAGGCCTACGAGCAGTACTTC
CASSPPGGAGKAYEQYF
>once|TRBV19|TRBJ1-1|TRBD1
TGTGCCAGTACCCAGGGGGACACTGAAGCTTTCTTT
CASTQGDTEAFF
>.|TRBV28|TRBJ2-7|.
TGTGCCAGCAGTTTTTTTCGGGGTACCTACGAGCAGTACTTC
CASSFFRGTYEQYF
>.|TRBV27|TRBJ2-7|.
TGTGCCAGCAGTCCCCACCTTAGAATCTACGAGCAGTACTTC
CASSPHLRIYEQYF
>.|TRBV5-1|TRBJ2-5|.
TGCGCCAGCAGCTTGCGACTAGGTGAGACCCAGTACTTC
CASSLRLGETQYF
>.|TRBV5-1|TRBJ1-1|TRBD1
TGCGCCAGCAGACTCGACAGGGGAGGGCTTTTACAGGCTGAAGCTTTCTTT
CASRLDRGGLLQAEAFF
>once|TRBV11-1|TRBJ2-3|TRBD2
TGTGCCAGCAGCCCCGCGATAGCGGGGGCAGATACGCAGTATTTT
CASSPAIAGADTQYF
>few|TRBV16|TRBJ1-5|TRBD1
TGTGCCAGCAGCCGCGACAGGGAATCACCCCAGCATTTT
CASSRDRESPQHF
>.|TRBV28|TRBJ1-2|TRBD1
TGTGCCAGCAGTACCGGGACAGGGGCCGGCTACACCTTC
CASSTGTGAGYTF
>.|TRBV18|TRBJ2-7|.
TGTGCCAGCTCACCACCGTCGAGGGAAGAGCAGTACTTC
CASSPPSREEQYF
>.|TRBV4-1|TRBJ1-5|.
TGCGCCAGCAGCCACTGGGGCGGGACTGCAGGCCAGCCCCAGCATTTT
CASSHWGGTAGQPQHF
>few|TRBV7-2|TRBJ2-3|TRBD2
TGTGCCAGCAGCCCGACTAGCGCCATGCTGAATACGCAGTATTTT
CASSPTSAMLNTQYF
>.|TRBV4-1|TRBJ1-1|.
TGCGCCAGCAGCCAAGAACGAACTAACACTGAAGCTTTCTTT
CASSQERTNTEAFF
>.|TRBV6-2/TRBV6-3|TRBJ2-1|TRBD2
TGTGCCAGCAGTTACTCCTTCGGTAGCGGGGGCCACAATGAGCAGTTCTTC
CASSYSFGSGGHNEQFF
>.|TRBV15|TRBJ1-5|.
TGTGCCACCAGCAGAGACGGAGGGAATCAGCCCCAGCATTTT
CATSRDGGNQPQHF
>.|TRBV29-1|TRBJ1-3|.
TGCAGCGTGGCCAGGGGAACTGGAAACACCATATATTTT
CSVARGTGNTIYF
>few|TRBV5-4|TRBJ1-5|.
TGTGCCAGCAGCTCAGACAGTAATCAGCCCCAGCATTTT
CASSSDSNQPQHF
>.|TRBV12-3/TRBV12-4|TRBJ1-4|TRBD1
TGTGCCAGCAGTACCGGGACAGCTGAAAAACTGTTTTTT
CASSTGTAEKLFF
>.|TRBV4-1|TRBJ1-1|TRBD1
TGCGCCAGCAGCAGGGGGCTGGGCACTGAAGCTTTCTTT
CASSRGLGTEAFF
>.|TRBV6-6|TRBJ1-3|.
TGTGCCAGCAGTCAAGCCTCTGGAAACACCATATATTTT
CASSQASGNTIYF
>.|TRBV11-3|TRBJ2-5|TRBD1
TGTGCCAGCAGCCATCGGGACAGGGTAGAGACCCAGTACTTC
CASSHRDRVETQYF
>.|TRBV4-2|TRBJ1-2|.
TGTGCCAGCAGCCATTGGACAGTTGACTATGGCTACACCTTC
CASSHWTVDYGYTF
>.|TRBV5-6|TRBJ2-2|.
TGTGCCAGCAGCTTCGCGAACACCGGGGAGCTGTTTTTT
CASSFANTGELFF
>.|TRBV10-2|TRBJ2-3|TRBD2
TGCGCCAGCAGTGCGACTAGCGGGGGGTCAGATACGCAGTATTTT
CASSATSGGSDTQYF
>.|TRBV2|TRBJ1-5|.
TGTGCCAGCAGGGGCGATAGCAATCAGCCCCAGCATTTT
CASRGDSNQPQHF
>.|TRBV12-3/TRBV12-4|TRBJ1-1|.
TGTGCCAGCAGTTCTGGACAGAACACTGAAGCTTTCTTT
CASSSGQNTEAFF
>.|TRBV7-9|TRBJ2-1|.
TGTGCCAGCAGCCCCAGGGGTCAGCATGAGCAGTTCTTC
CASSPRGQHEQFF
>.|TRBV6-5|TRBJ1-1|.
TGTGCCAGCAGAACTATTAAAGCTTTCTTT
CASRTIKAFF
>.|TRBV28|TRBJ2-7|TRBD1
TGTGCCAGCTCGACAGGGGTGCAATACACCTACGAGCAGTACTTC
CASSTGVQYTYEQYF
>.|TRBV6-4|TRBJ2-1|.
TGTGCCAGCAGTGGGGGGGGGCACAATGAGCAGTTCTTC
CASSGGGHNEQFF
>.|TRBV27|TRBJ2-2|.
TGTGCCAGCAGTTTCCAGGTTAATTTCGCGAACACCGGGGAGCTGTTTTTT
CASSFQVNFANTGELFF
>once|TRBV2|TRBJ1-2|TRBD1
TGTGCCAGCAGTGAAGAGGGCAGGGGGCCTTATGGCTACACCTTC
CASSEEGRGPYGYTF
>.|TRBV9|TRBJ1-1|.
TGTGCCAGCAGCGTAGAGCCAGGCACTGAAGCTTTCTTT
CASSVEPGTEAFF
>.|TRBV5-5|TRBJ1-2|TRBD1
TGTGCCAGCAGCTCGCTACCCGACGGGACAGGGGCCGGCTACACCTTC
CASSSLPDGTGAGYTF
>.|TRBV5-4|TRBJ2-5|.
TGTGCCAGCAGCGTATCAGGGAATCAAGAGACCCAGTACTTC
CASSVSGNQETQYF
>.|TRBV11-2|TRBJ1-6|.
TGTGCCAGCAGCTTAGTTGAACTACCCCCCCTCCACTTT
CASSLVELPPLHF
>.|TRBV7-9|TRBJ1-1|.
TGTGCCAGCACCCAAGCCGGGGGGTATACTGAAGCTTTCTTT
CASTQAGGYTEAFF
>.|TRBV7-3|TRBJ2-3|.
TGTGCCAGCAGCCCGACAGGCTTGGGGGAGAAGCAGTATTTT
CASSPTGLGEKQYF